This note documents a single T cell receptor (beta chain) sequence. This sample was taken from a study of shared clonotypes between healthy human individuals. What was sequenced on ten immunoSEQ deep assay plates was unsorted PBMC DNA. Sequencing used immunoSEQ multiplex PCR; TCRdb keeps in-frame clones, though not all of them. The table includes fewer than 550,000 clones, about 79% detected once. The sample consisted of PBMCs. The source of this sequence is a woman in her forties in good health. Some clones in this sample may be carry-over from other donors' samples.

The CDR3 region is CARPGQGASEAFF. CDR3 in DNA: TGTGCCAGACCGGGACAGGGGGCGTCGGAAGCTTTCTTT. V is TRBV2 and J is TRBJ1-1, with 12 bases that match TRBD1. With 9 bases clipped from V and 8 bases from J, the junction kept 7 bases outside the gene matches. Germline V CDR1 and CDR2: SNHLY, FYNNEI. This CDR3 is 13 amino acids long.